Listed below are T cell receptor beta chains from one sample, sequenced in a study of response to subunit inactivated influenza vaccine. TCRdb reprocessed the RT-PCR reads via MiXCR and lists one record per CDR3 protein. Of hundreds of thousands of distinct CDR3 sequences listed, 10% to 15% are singletons. This specimen consisted of non-naive T cells sorted from PBMCs, obtained 14 to 15 days before vaccination. All receptors come from a middle-aged man who received an inactivated influenza vaccine. Each CDR3 is given with its conserved first and last residue. D genes are given only for firm matches. A row's size may be missing; if present it is once, few, many or a size class.

V gene	clone size	D gene	J gene	CDR3 DNA	CDR3 protein
TRBV29-1	few	NA	TRBJ2-2	TGCAGCGTTCCCAAGAAGAACACCGGGGAGCTGTTTTTT	CSVPKKNTGELFF
TRBV4-2	NA	TRBD1	TRBJ1-6	TGTGCCAGCAGCCAAGCCGGGACAGGGCGCTCACCCCTCCACTTT	CASSQAGTGRSPLHF
TRBV9	NA	NA	TRBJ2-7	TGTGCCAGCAGCGTATGCGGAACCGAAACCTACGAGCAGTACTTC	CASSVCGTETYEQYF
TRBV10-2	many	TRBD2	TRBJ2-3	TGCGCCAGCAGTGACCGGGGGGGGCTAACAGATACGCAGTATTTT	CASSDRGGLTDTQYF
TRBV18	NA	NA	TRBJ2-5	TGTGCCAGCTCACCGCCGGGTCTCGCAGAGACCCAGTACTTC	CASSPPGLAETQYF
TRBV5-1	few	NA	TRBJ2-7	TGCGCCAGCAGCTGGGGGACAGAACTAGCGGCATACGAGCAGTACTTC	CASSWGTELAAYEQYF
TRBV12-3/TRBV12-4	few	NA	TRBJ2-5	TGTGCCAGCACCGGCACAGGATTGGAGACCCAGTACTTC	CASTGTGLETQYF
TRBV7-2	NA	TRBD2	TRBJ2-5	TGTGCCAGCAGCTTAGTTAGCGGGAACGCCCAAGAGACCCAGTACTTC	CASSLVSGNAQETQYF
TRBV27	few	TRBD2	TRBJ2-1	TGTGCCAGCAGTTTGGGACTAGCGGGGAATGAGCAGTTCTTC	CASSLGLAGNEQFF
TRBV12-5	NA	NA	TRBJ2-1	TGTGCTAGTGGTCAGGGGAGCTCCTACAATGAGCAGTTCTTC	CASGQGSSYNEQFF
TRBV6-1	NA	NA	TRBJ2-1	TGTGCCAGCAGCCGGGACTTGGGGGGGCCGGGCCACAATGAGCAGTTCTTC	CASSRDLGGPGHNEQFF
TRBV5-1	few	TRBD1	TRBJ1-1	TGCGCCAGCAGCGGAACAGGGGATTCCTCAACCACTGAAGCTTTCTTT	CASSGTGDSSTTEAFF
TRBV9	NA	NA	TRBJ2-5	TGTGCCAGCAGCGTAGCTTCCCAGGTTCAAATGTCGACCCAGTACTTC	CASSVASQVQMSTQYF
TRBV3-1	few	TRBD1	TRBJ1-4	TGTGCCAGCAGCCAGAACCCTCCGGGACAGTTTAATGAAAAACTGTTTTTT	CASSQNPPGQFNEKLFF
TRBV15	many	TRBD2	TRBJ2-1	TGTGCCACCAGCAGGGGACTAGCGGGCGACGATGAGCAGTTCTTC	CATSRGLAGDDEQFF
TRBV18	NA	NA	TRBJ2-7	TGTGCCAGCTCACCAATGGGCGTCTCCTACGAGCAGTACTTC	CASSPMGVSYEQYF
TRBV28	many	NA	TRBJ2-7	TGTGCCAGCAGACGCGGATCAGGCAGTACCTACGAGCAGTACTTC	CASRRGSGSTYEQYF
TRBV12-3/TRBV12-4	few	NA	TRBJ2-1	TGTGCCAGCAGTTTGGGTCCAGTAAAAATCTCCTACAATGAGCAGTTCTTC	CASSLGPVKISYNEQFF
TRBV20-1	many	NA	TRBJ1-1	TGCAGTGCCCCCCTAATGGCAGAAGCTTTCTTT	CSAPLMAEAFF
TRBV24-1	many	NA	TRBJ1-4	TGTGCCACCAGTGACTCCGGGACTGAGAATGAAAAACTGTTTTTT	CATSDSGTENEKLFF
TRBV20-1	few	TRBD1	TRBJ2-4	TGCAGTGCCCAAGGGACAGGGAAAAACATTCAGTACTTC	CSAQGTGKNIQYF
TRBV4-1	many	NA	TRBJ2-7	TGCGCCAGCAGCCAAATTCTCACGGGACGCAACGAGCAGTACTTC	CASSQILTGRNEQYF